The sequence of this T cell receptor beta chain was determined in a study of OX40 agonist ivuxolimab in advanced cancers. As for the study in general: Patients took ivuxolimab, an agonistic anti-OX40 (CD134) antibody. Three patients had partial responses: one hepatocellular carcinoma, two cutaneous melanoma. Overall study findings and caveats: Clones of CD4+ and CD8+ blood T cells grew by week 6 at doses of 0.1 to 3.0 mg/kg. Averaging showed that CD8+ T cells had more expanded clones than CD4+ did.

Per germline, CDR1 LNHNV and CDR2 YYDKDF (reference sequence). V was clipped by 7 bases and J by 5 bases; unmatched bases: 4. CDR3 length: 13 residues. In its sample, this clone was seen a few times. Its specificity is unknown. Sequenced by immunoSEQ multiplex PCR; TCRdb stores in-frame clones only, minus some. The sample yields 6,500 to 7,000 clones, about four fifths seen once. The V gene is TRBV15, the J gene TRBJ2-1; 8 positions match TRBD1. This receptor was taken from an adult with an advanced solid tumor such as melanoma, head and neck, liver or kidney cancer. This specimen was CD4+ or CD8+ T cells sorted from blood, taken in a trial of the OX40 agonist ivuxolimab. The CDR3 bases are TGTGCCACCAACCCGGACAGGGACAATGAGCAGTTCTTC. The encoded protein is CATNPDRDNEQFF. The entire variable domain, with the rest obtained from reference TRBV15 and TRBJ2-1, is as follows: DAMVIQNPRYQVTQFGKPVTLSCSQTLNHNVMYWYQQKSSQAPKLLFHYYDKDFNNEADTPDNFQSRRPNTSFCFLDIRSPGLGDTAMYLCATNPDRDNEQFFGPGTRLTVL.